A single sample gave rise to the 22 T cell receptor beta chains below, sequenced in a study of Ad26.COV2.S vaccination and SARS-CoV-2 variants. Treatment here: over 15 received Ad26.COV2.S at low or high dose, single or two shots; a few received placebo; per-sample allocation not given. The investigators took samples on day 63 after the first vaccine or placebo injection. Sequencing used immunoSEQ multiplex PCR; TCRdb keeps in-frame clones, though not all of them. The sample holds around 450,000 clones, about 89% seen once. This specimen consisted of peripheral blood, obtained in a trial of Ad26.COV2.S vaccine versus placebo. The receptor source for this set is a person between 18 and 65 years old who received the Ad26.COV2.S COVID-19 vaccine or a placebo.

DNA for the CDR3: TGCGCCAGCAGCAGGGGGACTAGCGCCGGCGAGCAGTACTTC. It specifies CASSRGTSAGEQYF. The genes are TRBV5-1 and TRBJ2-7, with 10 positions matching TRBD2. There are 14 residues in the CDR3. Germline CDR1 and CDR2: SGHRS and YFSETQ. V shed 4 bases and J 6 bases; nucleotides not matched to a gene: 7.

The gene calls are TRBV18 and TRBJ1-5; D is uncertain. V lost 5 bases to trimming and J lost 5 bases, with 16 bases between them. The germline CDR1 and CDR2 sequences are KGHSH and LQKENI. This CDR3 region has 15 residues. The chain's CDR3 is CASSSTERVDQPQHF. CDR3 nucleotide sequence: TGTGCCAGCTCATCGACGGAGAGAGTGGATCAGCCCCAGCATTTT. Variable domain in full (rest from reference TRBV18 and TRBJ1-5): NAGVMQNPRHLVRRRGQEARLRCSPMKGHSHVYWYRQLPEEGLKFMVYLQKENIIDESGMPKERFSAEFPKEGPSILRIQQVVRGDSAAYFCASSSTERVDQPQHFGDGTRLSIL.

CDR3 nucleotide sequence: TGTGCCAGCAGCTTGGGGCCAGGGTGGAGCTCCTATAATTCACCCCTCCACTTT. It encodes CASSLGPGWSSYNSPLHF. The chain uses TRBV5-6 and TRBJ1-6; tentative D call: TRBD1 (5 bases). The germline CDR1 and CDR2 sequences are SGHDT and YYEEEE. The V and J ends lost 0 bases and 0 bases respectively, with 13 bases between them. The CDR3 is made up of 18 amino acids. Complete variable domain (other parts from reference TRBV5-6 and TRBJ1-6): DAGVTQSPTHLIKTRGQQVTLRCSPKSGHDTVSWYQQALGQGPQFIFQYYEEEERQRGNFPDRFSGHQFPNYSSELNVNALLLGDSALYLCASSLGPGWSSYNSPLHFGNGTRLTVT.

The sample holds one count of this clone. The V and J genes are TRBV7-9 and TRBJ2-2; unclear D gene. V dropped 4 bases and J dropped 8 bases, with 17 bases sitting between them. The V gene's germline CDR1 is SEHNR and CDR2 FQNEAQ (reference sequence). This CDR3 region has 15 residues. CDR3 bases: TGTGCCAGCAGCTCCGCCACAACTTCTAGGGGGGAGCTGTTTTTT. Translation gives CASSSATTSRGELFF.

The J gene is TRBJ1-6, the V gene TRBV5-4; 8 bases are shared with TRBD1. Germline lookup yields CDR1 SGHNT and CDR2 YYREEE (reference sequence). Trimming at V came to 4 bases and at J to 7 bases, leaving 7 bases not matched to a gene. The CDR3 is 15 residues long. Here the CDR3 DNA reads TGTGCCAGCAGCCTACGGACAGGGACGAATTCACCCCTCCACTTT. This sequence encodes CASSLRTGTNSPLHF.

The chain joins TRBV25-1 to TRBJ2-3; 9 nucleotides agree with TRBD2. Germline loops: CDR1 MGHDK, CDR2 SYGVNS. This CDR3 is 14 amino acids long. The J segment lost 4 bases and the V segment lost 3 bases, leaving 2 bases of the junction unmatched. The CDR3 DNA sequence: TGTGCCAGCAGTGACGCGGGAGGGCCAGATACGCAGTATTTT. Translated, it gives CASSDAGGPDTQYF.

The chain joins TRBV28 to TRBJ2-7; D not certain. V was clipped by 4 bases and J by 0 bases, with 10 bases between them. The germline gives CDR1 MDHEN, CDR2 SYDVKM. CDR3 length: 14 amino acids. The CDR3 protein is CASSSSLSSYEQYF. CDR3 sequence (DNA): TGTGCCAGCAGTTCCTCATTAAGCTCCTACGAGCAGTACTTC.

V gene TRBV29-1 combines with J gene TRBJ2-1; unclear D gene. The germline V and J ends were trimmed by 5 bases and 3 bases, with 11 bases remaining between them. The CDR3 sequence is 13 residues long. The germline CDR1 and CDR2 sequences are SQVTM and ANQGSEA. This CDR3 reads CSVQGPDYNEQFF. Written as DNA, the CDR3 is TGCAGCGTTCAAGGCCCTGACTACAATGAGCAGTTCTTC.

The V and J genes are TRBV19 and TRBJ2-7; 7 bases are shared with TRBD1. V trimming: 6 bases; J trimming: 3 bases; junction bases outside the gene matches: 8. The germline V gene encodes CDR1 LNHDA and CDR2 SQIVND (reference sequence). The CDR3 is made up of 14 amino acids. The CDR3 DNA sequence: TGTGCCAGTAGGAAGAAAGGGGGCCACTACGAGCAGTACTTC. Its protein product is CASRKKGGHYEQYF.

The chain combines TRBV29-1 with TRBJ1-5; maybe TRBD1 (5 bases). CDR3 size: 13 residues. CDR1 and CDR2 from the germline V gene are SQVTM and ANQGSEA. V was trimmed by 6 bases and J by 8 bases, leaving 17 bases between them. The CDR3 DNA is TGCAGCGTGGGGGAGGAGGCCTGGGAGCCCCAGCATTTT. Its translation: CSVGEEAWEPQHF. Drawing the rest from reference TRBV29-1 and TRBJ1-5, the complete variable domain is SAVISQKPSRDICQRGTSLTIQCQVDSQVTMMFWYRQQPGQSLTLIATANQGSEATYESGFVIDKFPISRPNLTFSTLTVSNMSPEDSSIYLCSVGEEAWEPQHFGDGTRLSIL.

The chain employs TRBV4-1 and TRBJ2-1, with TRBD2 matching 8 bases. V dropped 0 bases and J dropped 3; count of bases not matched to a gene: 7. The CDR3 is made up of 17 amino acids. Per the germline V gene, CDR1 is MGHRA and CDR2 is YSYEKL. CDR3 region: CASSQDNERGIYNEQFF. Here the CDR3 DNA reads TGCGCCAGCAGCCAAGATAACGAGCGGGGGATCTACAATGAGCAGTTCTTC.

The rearrangement uses TRBV10-3 and TRBJ2-1; D assignment may be TRBD1 or TRBD2 (5 bases each). Germline lookup yields CDR1 ENHRY and CDR2 SYGVKD. Trimming removed 6 bases at V and 5 bases at J, with 11 bases between. The CDR3 runs 13 residues. This chain's CDR3 is CAIRMGPNNEQFF. As DNA, the CDR3 is TGTGCCATCAGAATGGGACCTAACAATGAGCAGTTCTTC.

V usage is TRBV6-5 and J usage is TRBJ2-3; no clear D. V gave up 5 bases and J gave up 4 bases, with 10 bases separating them. CDR3 length equals 13 residues. Germline loops: CDR1 MNHEY, CDR2 SVGAGI. The CDR3 here is CASSPRWADTQYF. The CDR3 coding sequence is TGTGCCAGCAGTCCGAGGTGGGCAGATACGCAGTATTTT.

The J gene is TRBJ1-2, the V gene TRBV5-8; 11 nucleotides align to TRBD1. V was pared by 4 bases and J by 3 bases, with 5 bases of the junction left unmatched. The CDR3 runs 15 residues. CDR1 and CDR2 (germline): SGHTS, YDEGEE. The chain's CDR3 is CASSRGQGAYYGYTF. DNA of the CDR3: TGTGCCAGCAGCAGAGGACAGGGGGCTTACTATGGCTACACCTTC.

V usage is TRBV19 and J usage is TRBJ1-4, with TRBD1 identical over 9 bases. CDR1 and CDR2 from the germline V gene are LNHDA and SQIVND (reference sequence). The trim removed 4 bases at V and 0 bases at J, leaving 3 bases unmatched. The CDR3 extends over 16 amino acids. DNA of the CDR3: TGTGCCAGTAGTACAGACAGGGGGGCAACTAATGAAAAACTGTTTTTT. Protein product: CASSTDRGATNEKLFF.

The chain employs TRBV19 and TRBJ1-5; D call uncertain. From germline, CDR1 is LNHDA and CDR2 SQIVND (reference sequence). The CDR3 is 14 residues long. The V end lost 5 bases, the J end lost 7 bases, and 15 bases lay between the germline ends. The CDR3 DNA follows: TGTGCCAGTAGTTCGGTTCCGGTGGTCCAGCCCCAGCATTTT. Translating it yields CASSSVPVVQPQHF. The full variable domain, completed using reference TRBV19 and TRBJ1-5, is DGGITQSPKYLFRKEGQNVTLSCEQNLNHDAMYWYRQDPGQGLRLIYYSQIVNDFQKGDIAEGYSVSREKKESFPLTVTSAQKNPTAFYLCASSSVPVVQPQHFGDGTRLSIL.

V gene TRBV7-8 combines with J gene TRBJ2-3; D not resolved. The CDR3 loop spans 15 amino acids. Germline CDR1 SGHVS, CDR2 FQNEAQ. The V and J ends lost 4 bases and 0 bases respectively, with 11 bases between them. The CDR3 nucleotides are TGTGCCAGCAGCTCACTGAGGCCTAGCACAGATACGCAGTATTTT. Translated, it gives CASSSLRPSTDTQYF.

This chain joins TRBV30 and TRBJ1-5; maybe TRBD1 (6 bases). This CDR3 has 14 amino acids. Trimming left V 1 base short and J 8 bases short, with 15 bases between. Germline CDR1 GTSNPN, CDR2 SVGIG (reference sequence). The CDR3 is CAWSGQGMGEPQHF. Written as DNA, the CDR3 is TGTGCCTGGAGTGGGCAGGGGATGGGTGAGCCCCAGCATTTT.

This chain connects TRBV18 to TRBJ1-5; D unclear. V shed 5 bases and J shed 0 bases, with 8 bases lying between them. This CDR3 has 14 amino acids. The germline V gene encodes CDR1 KGHSH and CDR2 LQKENI. The CDR3 is CASSEGNSNQPQHF. CDR3 coding DNA: TGTGCCAGCTCAGAAGGAAATAGCAATCAGCCCCAGCATTTT.

This sequence joins TRBV28 and TRBJ2-7; 11 positions agree with TRBD2. V was pared by 6 bases and J by 2 bases, with 12 bases of the junction left unmatched. Germline V CDR1 and CDR2: MDHEN, SYDVKM. The CDR3 contains 17 residues. The CDR3 DNA sequence: TGTGCCAGCAGCACTTTACGGACTAGCGGGTTAGCCTACGAGCAGTACTTC. Translated, it gives CASSTLRTSGLAYEQYF.

The chain combines TRBV29-1 with TRBJ2-1, with D perhaps assigned TRBD1 or TRBD2 (5 bases each). Germline values: CDR1 SQVTM, CDR2 ANQGSEA. This CDR3 is built from 14 residues. V lost 5 bases and J lost 0, with 11 bases in between. The DNA for the CDR3 is TGCAGCGTTTCCGGGACCAGCTCCTACAATGAGCAGTTCTTC. Amino acid sequence: CSVSGTSSYNEQFF.

The rearrangement links TRBV27 to TRBJ1-1, with 7 bases fitting TRBD1. Germline CDR1 MNHEY, CDR2 SMNVEV (reference sequence). CDR3 length: 17 amino acids. The trim removed 6 bases at V and 3 bases at J, leaving 16 bases unmatched. The CDR3 is CASRTLANRGGYTEAFF. In nucleotides, the CDR3 is TGTGCCAGCAGGACTTTAGCGAACAGGGGAGGATACACTGAAGCTTTCTTT.